This T cell receptor beta chain was retrieved from a study of blood T cell repertoires in COVID-19 (dated by TCRdb to about 2020). The study in broad terms: The collaborator samples originated in the United States, Italy and Spain and spanned the acute and convalescent phases of COVID-19. The material from the prospective study consisted of cDNA or gDNA derived from T cells, B-cell-depleted T cells, or PBMCs. Deeply sampled blood TCRbeta repertoires from subjects exposed to, actively infected with, or recovered from COVID-19 were included in the dataset. A freely available public database, intended as a resource for researchers studying the immune response to SARS-CoV-2, is where the repertoires were released. Samples came from the ongoing ImmuneRACE study (first 160 participants) plus 1,254 subjects from 6 global collaborators. Sample metadata almost always included a de-identified subject ID, COVID-19 status, age in years and sex. HLA class I and class II types, where available, came from metadata supplied by the sample provider rather than from assay-based typing.

Whole blood was collected in K2EDTA tubes by collaborating institutions according to the institutions' own protocols. Collaborator samples were shipped for TCRbeta analysis as frozen whole blood, isolated PBMCs, or DNA extracted from either sample type. CDR1 is given as LGHDT and CDR2 as YNNKEL, both from the germline V gene (reference sequence). Its CDR3 holds 17 amino acids, cysteine through phenylalanine. Here the CDR3 DNA is all that survives: 51 bases in frame from base 1. The germline V end is reduced by 1 base and the J end by 2 bases; junction bases left unmatched: 9. Concerning this clone: Its antigen specificity is not known. No much larger clonotype is one base removed from it; base qualities were not supplied.

The immunoSEQ Assay, a bias-controlled multiplex PCR, was used to amplify TCRbeta CDR3 regions from genomic DNA. For the original study's pipeline: The number of nucleated cells in each sample was estimated from the amplification of reference gene primers within the assay. Sequence reads were collapsed and filtered to measure the absolute abundance of every unique TCRbeta CDR3 rearrangement. Productive Simpson clonality was computed per sample as the square root of Simpson's diversity index over productive rearrangements. TCRdb retrieved this table from immuneACCESS and kept in-frame rearrangements only. Not all clones are present; in checked studies, unresolved V genes account for under half, and no reason is known for the remainder. V and J calls and clone size come straight from that table; D and trimming were deduced from the DNA. The sample table lists fewer than 250,000 clones, 84% of them with a count of one. About 4% of the sample is taken by the ten largest.

General study outcomes and caveats: The quantity of clinical and demographic metadata differed by source and by participant and was supplied without curation.

The chain uses TRBV3-1 (or the pseudogene TRBV3-2) and TRBJ1-2, with 8 bases aligning to TRBD1. The sample comprised peripheral blood. The receptor's source is a man aged 50-60 years with acute or convalescent COVID-19. In nucleotide form, the sequence is TGTGCCAGCAGCCAAGTTCTTGGACAGGGTGTCAACTATGGCTACACCTTC. Translated, it reads CASSQVLGQGVNYGYTF.